The T cell receptor beta chain described here comes from a study of blood T cells in healthy people across ages. General study results and limits: PBMC samples, being unsorted, prevented any conclusive comparison of naive and antigen-experienced cells.

For the second PCR, which ran for roughly 6 to 12 cycles, a sample-barcoded 5' primer and a J-beta primer mix were used. Via MiXCR, TCRdb re-called the 5' RACE reads, giving one row per CDR3 protein. The data show hundreds of thousands of distinct CDR3 sequences, roughly 35% seen once. Researchers isolated at least 7 million PBMCs per sample. Extracted total RNA amounted to at least 5.5 micrograms for each sample. Germline CDR1 DFQATT, CDR2 SNEGSKA (reference sequence). V lost 7 bases and J 5 bases, leaving 16 bases between the germline ends. CDR3 length equals 13 residues. About this clonotype itself: Its specificity is not known.

The sequencing sample was made of blood. This sequence was found in a young man in good health. This sequence joins TRBV20-1 and TRBJ2-3; either TRBD1 or TRBD2 may supply D (6 bases each). In DNA form, the CDR3 reads TGCAGTGGTGTTAGGGGGGCGGGAGATACGCAGTATTTT. Translation: CSGVRGAGDTQYF.